This T cell receptor beta chain was captured by sequencing in a study of T cell responses to AZD1222 COVID-19 vaccine. About the research overall: Pooling covered second doses at about 4 or about 12 weeks.

The CDR3 contains 14 residues. Germline CDR1 reads MGHDK; CDR2 reads SYGVNS. The trim removed 7 bases at V and 4 bases at J, leaving 9 bases unmatched. Turning to this clone: Antigen specificity is unknown.

Points from the study as a whole: Nearly half of unique spike-specific TCRs reportedly avoided B.1.351 and B.1.1.7 mutated regions. A mostly white British donor set with more females was recruited, and clonal diversity was possibly underestimated. With dominance at 160-218 and 743-854, vaccine-associated CD4 TCRs spanned spike.

Sequencing used immunoSEQ multiplex PCR; TCRdb keeps in-frame clones, though not all of them. Of 130,000 or so clones listed, about nine tenths were seen once; the top ten hold 20% to 25%. This rearrangement joins TRBV25-1 to TRBJ2-7, with 8 bases that match TRBD1. Sequenced material: peripheral blood, taken on day 0 of AZD1222 vaccination. This receptor was obtained from an adult in good health. DNA of the CDR3: TGTGCCAGCACCCCAGGGGGCGCGGGTTACGAGCAGTACTTC. Residues: CASTPGGAGYEQYF.